These 26 T cell receptor beta chains originate from one sample sequenced in a study of a mutant IDH1 vaccine in newly diagnosed glioma. Libraries were prepared by immunoSEQ multiplex PCR; TCRdb keeps only in-frame clonotypes and omits some of them. In the table there are about 120,000 clones, about four fifths of which are singletons. These TCRs are of unknown antigen specificity. The time point: week 11, during vaccination. Doses consisted of 300 ug of mutant IDH1 20-mer peptide each, paired with topical imiquimod. Material: PBMCs, obtained from a glioma patient whose treatment included an IDH1 peptide vaccine. These TCRs come from a man aged 40-50 years with glioma.

The sample holds a few counts of this clone. V usage is TRBV5-5 and J usage is TRBJ2-2; D may be TRBD1 (6 bases). Germline V CDR1 and CDR2: SGHKS, YYEKEE (reference sequence). Trimming left V 1 base short and J 3 bases short, with 10 bases between. The CDR3 is 15 amino acids. This chain's CDR3 is CASSLTGIHTGELFF. CDR3 DNA sequence: TGTGCCAGCAGCTTGACAGGGATACACACCGGGGAGCTGTTTTTT.

The chain employs TRBV7-8 and TRBJ1-1; D ambiguous. This CDR3 has 12 residues. Trimming removed 4 bases at V and 6 bases at J, with 9 bases between. Per the germline V gene, CDR1 is SGHVS and CDR2 is FQNEAQ. The CDR3 spells CASSSTYPEAFF. The CDR3 DNA reads TGTGCCAGCAGCTCGACATATCCTGAAGCTTTCTTT.

The CDR3: CASSLRLAGSTDTQYF. The CDR3 DNA reads TGTGCCAGCAGCTTGAGACTAGCGGGGAGCACAGATACGCAGTATTTT. The rearrangement uses TRBV5-4 and TRBJ2-3; 11 bases map to TRBD2. The V gene's germline CDR1 is SGHNT and CDR2 YYREEE (reference sequence). Trimming took 1 base from V and 0 from J; bases not matched to a gene: 1. The CDR3 extends over 16 amino acids. Full variable domain (missing parts from reference TRBV5-4 and TRBJ2-3): ETGVTQSPTHLIKTRGQQVTLRCSSQSGHNTVSWYQQALGQGPQFIFQYYREEENGRGNFPPRFSGLQFPNYSSELNVNALELDDSALYLCASSLRLAGSTDTQYFGPGTRLTVL.

The chain joins TRBV7-2 to TRBJ2-5, with TRBD2 matching 7 bases. The trim removed 1 base at V and 4 bases at J, leaving 6 bases unmatched. Germline loops: CDR1 SGHTA, CDR2 FQGNSA. CDR3 length equals 15 residues. The CDR3 region has the DNA TGTGCCAGCAGCTTAGAAGGGAGGGGCGGAGAGACCCAGTACTTC. This codes for CASSLEGRGGETQYF.

In this sample, this clone turned up once. V gene TRBV4-2 combines with J gene TRBJ2-5; 10 bases map to TRBD2. With the DNA end fitting TRBJ2-7 better, the J assignment may be wrong. CDR1 and CDR2 (germline): LGHNA, YNFKEQ. The CDR3 runs 14 residues. The DNA of the CDR3 is TGTGCCAGCAGCCAAGGGCTAGCGGGAGACGAGCAGTACTTC. This translates into CASSQGLAGDEQYF.

In this sample, this clone turned up once. This chain connects TRBV5-5 to TRBJ2-7; D unresolved. V shed 2 bases and J shed 3 bases, with 9 bases lying between them. The CDR3 loop spans 13 amino acids. CDR1 and CDR2 (germline): SGHKS, YYEKEE (reference sequence). CDR3 nucleotide sequence: TGTGCCAGCAGCTTACCTGAGAACTACGAGCAGTACTTC. Translating gives CASSLPENYEQYF. Full variable domain (missing parts from reference TRBV5-5 and TRBJ2-7): DAGVTQSPTHLIKTRGQQVTLRCSPISGHKSVSWYQQVLGQGPQFIFQYYEKEERGRGNFPDRFSARQFPNYSSELNVNALLLGDSALYLCASSLPENYEQYFGPGTRLTVT.

This chain connects TRBV5-1 to TRBJ2-5, with TRBD1 identical over 9 bases. The trim removed 0 bases at V and 6 bases at J, leaving 6 bases unmatched. Germline CDR1 reads SGHRS; CDR2 reads YFSETQ. The CDR3 consists of 15 residues. CDR3 residues: CASSLVGGQGKTQYF. CDR3 nucleotide sequence: TGCGCCAGCAGCTTGGTTGGGGGACAGGGTAAGACCCAGTACTTC.

CDR3 in amino acids: CASKHRLAGTSISGELFF. CDR3 sequence (DNA): TGTGCCAGCAAACACAGACTAGCGGGGACCTCCATTTCCGGGGAGCTGTTTTTT. This chain links TRBV25-1 with TRBJ2-2; 11 bases line up with TRBD2. The CDR3 is 18 amino acids. Germline V gives CDR1 MGHDK, CDR2 SYGVNS. The junction had 16 bases not matched to a gene; V was cut back by 7 bases and J by 6 bases.

The V gene is TRBV29-1, the J gene TRBJ2-1; 7 bases line up with TRBD1. The CDR3 contains 18 residues. The trim removed 3 bases at V and 3 bases at J, leaving 17 bases unmatched. The germline CDR1 and CDR2 sequences are SQVTM and ANQGSEA. For the CDR3, the DNA is TGCAGCGTTGAGCTAAGATGGGGGACAGCCTACGTCTACAATGAGCAGTTCTTC. This translates into CSVELRWGTAYVYNEQFF.

The chain has TRBV7-9 and TRBJ2-3, with 7 bases lining up with TRBD2. This CDR3 has 18 residues. After removal of 5 bases from V and 1 base from J, the junction contained 15 bases not matched to a gene. Germline loops: CDR1 SEHNR, CDR2 FQNEAQ (reference sequence). For the CDR3, the DNA is TGTGCCAGCAGCGATAAAGTAGGGGACTACCCAGGCACAGATACGCAGTATTTT. Its translation is CASSDKVGDYPGTDTQYF.

This chain links TRBV5-4 with TRBJ2-1; 9 positions match TRBD1. J lost 6 bases, V lost 4 bases, and 5 bases had no gene match. This CDR3 is built from 14 residues. The germline gives CDR1 SGHNT, CDR2 YYREEE (reference sequence). CDR3 region: CASSGDRVGNEQFF. CDR3 DNA: TGTGCCAGCAGCGGGGACAGGGTGGGCAATGAGCAGTTCTTC.

The genes are TRBV5-6 and TRBJ2-7; the match to TRBD1 covers 7 bases. Germline trimming cut 4 bases from V and 3 bases from J; bases unmatched to any gene: 13. This CDR3 has 16 amino acids. Germline V gene sequence: CDR1 SGHDT, CDR2 YYEEEE. CDR3 in amino acids: CASSRGPGQRIYEQYF. CDR3 in DNA: TGTGCCAGCAGCCGAGGCCCGGGACAGAGAATCTACGAGCAGTACTTC.

V usage is TRBV19 and J usage is TRBJ2-3; TRBD1 aligns across 7 bases. Germline loops: CDR1 LNHDA, CDR2 SQIVND (reference sequence). This CDR3 is built from 15 residues. Trimming at V came to 5 bases and at J to 4 bases, leaving 9 bases not matched to a gene. Written as DNA, the CDR3 is TGTGCCAGTAGTGCCCTCGGACAGGACCCAGATACGCAGTATTTT. Protein: CASSALGQDPDTQYF.

The sample holds one count of this clone. This chain connects TRBV7-9 to TRBJ2-2; TRBD2 is a possible D gene (6 bases). Germline values: CDR1 SEHNR, CDR2 FQNEAQ (reference sequence). The ends were cut back, 7 bases at V and 0 bases at J, with 15 bases in the middle. The CDR3 consists of 16 residues. The CDR3 is CASITSPGANTGELFF. DNA for the CDR3: TGTGCCAGCATCACTTCCCCGGGGGCGAACACCGGGGAGCTGTTTTTT.

This clone came up once. The chain recombines TRBV29-1 with TRBJ2-5; 10 bases agree with TRBD2. This CDR3 has 17 residues. V dropped 0 bases and J dropped 4; count of bases not matched to a gene: 11. Germline assignment: CDR1 SQVTM and CDR2 ANQGSEA. The CDR3, as DNA: TGCAGCGTTGAAGATGCCGGGGCTAGCGGGAGAGCAGAGACCCAGTACTTC. Translation gives CSVEDAGASGRAETQYF.

This clone was counted a few times. This chain links TRBV6-5 with TRBJ2-7, with TRBD1 identical over 7 bases. With 4 bases clipped from V and 6 bases from J, the junction kept 15 bases outside the gene matches. The CDR3 is 16 residues long. In germline, CDR1 is MNHEY, CDR2 SVGAGI. The CDR3 DNA reads TGTGCCAGCAGTTTACTCCCAGGGGGTGTTAATAGCGAGCAGTACTTC. Its protein product is CASSLLPGGVNSEQYF.

This chain links TRBV5-1 with TRBJ1-4; TRBD1 might be the D (5 bases). Germline-derived CDR1 and CDR2 are SGHRS and YFSETQ. The CDR3 contains 15 residues. The V and J ends lost 4 bases and 8 bases respectively, with 18 bases between them. The CDR3 protein is CASSPGRENGEKLFF. The CDR3 nucleotides are TGCGCCAGCAGCCCGGGACGGGAGAACGGGGAAAAACTGTTTTTT.

V gene TRBV6-4 combines with J gene TRBJ1-2, with 9 bases matching TRBD1. The CDR3 spans 15 residues. Germline V gene lookup returns CDR1 MRHNA and CDR2 SNTAGT. Unmatched junction bases numbered 3, after V lost 0 bases and J lost 4 bases. The CDR3 nucleotides are TGTGCCAGCAGTGACTCGGGGACAGGGAGCTATGGCTACACCTTC. Translation gives CASSDSGTGSYGYTF.

The chain combines TRBV9 with TRBJ2-1; TRBD1 aligns across 8 bases. V dropped 4 bases and J dropped 9; count of bases not matched to a gene: 9. The CDR3 has 14 amino acids. CDR1 is SGDLS and CDR2 is YYNGEE in the germline V gene. The CDR3 DNA reads as TGTGCCAGCAGCCCCACAGGGGGGTTCAGTGAGCAGTTCTTC. It is translated as CASSPTGGFSEQFF.

The J gene is TRBJ1-5, the V gene TRBV19; D remains ambiguous. The germline CDR1 and CDR2 sequences are LNHDA and SQIVND (reference sequence). The CDR3 has 13 amino acids. The V end lost 9 bases, the J end lost 0 bases, and 9 bases lay between the germline ends. In nucleotides, the CDR3 is TGTGCCAGCACTACAGATAGCAATCAGCCCCAGCATTTT. This gives the protein CASTTDSNQPQHF.

The rearrangement uses TRBV5-1 and TRBJ2-3; 11 positions agree with TRBD2. The V segment lost 5 bases and the J segment 1 base; nucleotides outside the gene matches: 15. Germline CDR1 reads SGHRS; CDR2 reads YFSETQ. This CDR3 is built from 19 residues. This CDR3 reads CASSQQTTSGSLGTDTQYF. The CDR3 nucleotides read TGCGCCAGCAGTCAACAGACCACTAGCGGGAGCTTGGGCACAGATACGCAGTATTTT.

The genes are TRBV9 and TRBJ1-1; 7 bases align to TRBD1. With 0 bases clipped from V and 5 bases from J, the junction kept 4 bases outside the gene matches. Germline-derived CDR1 and CDR2 are SGDLS and YYNGEE. This CDR3 is 14 amino acids long. The CDR3: CASSVGGRGTEAFF. In nucleotides, the CDR3 is TGTGCCAGCAGCGTAGGTGGCAGGGGGACTGAAGCTTTCTTT.

The rearrangement joins TRBV14 to TRBJ1-5, with D perhaps TRBD1 (6 bases). V was cut by 0 bases and J by 4 bases, with 22 bases left in between. Looked up from germline, CDR1 is SGHDN and CDR2 is FVKESK. This CDR3 is built from 19 residues. In DNA form, the CDR3 reads TGTGCCAGCAGCCAAGAGGAGCCGGGACACATCGGCAGGAATCAGCCCCAGCATTTT. Translating it yields CASSQEEPGHIGRNQPQHF.

The chain combines TRBV9 with TRBJ2-7, with D unresolved. V lost 4 bases and J 0 bases, leaving 11 bases between the germline ends. Germline V lookup: CDR1 SGDLS, CDR2 YYNGEE. The CDR3 loop spans 14 amino acids. The CDR3 nucleotides are TGTGCCAGCAGCCGGATCCCGAGCTCCTACGAGCAGTACTTC. This gives the protein CASSRIPSSYEQYF.

The CDR3 region is CASSRGGSEAFF. In nucleotides, the CDR3 is TGTGCCAGTAGTAGAGGGGGTTCTGAAGCTTTCTTT. The rearrangement uses TRBV19 and TRBJ1-1, with a possible D match to TRBD1 (6 bases). Looked up from germline, CDR1 is LNHDA and CDR2 is SQIVND (reference sequence). Trimming took off 4 bases at V and 6 bases at J, with 9 bases between the two ends. This CDR3 has 12 amino acids. Using reference TRBV19 and TRBJ1-1 for the parts outside the CDR3, the full variable domain is DGGITQSPKYLFRKEGQNVTLSCEQNLNHDAMYWYRQDPGQGLRLIYYSQIVNDFQKGDIAEGYSVSREKKESFPLTVTSAQKNPTAFYLCASSRGGSEAFFGQGTRLTVV.

The chain recombines TRBV7-9 with TRBJ2-7; either TRBD1 or TRBD2 may fit D (7 bases each). CDR1 and CDR2 from the germline V gene are SEHNR and FQNEAQ (reference sequence). Trimming pared 4 bases from V and 2 bases from J, leaving 18 bases between. This CDR3 is built from 16 residues. CDR3 nucleotide sequence: TGTGCCAGCAGCTCCAAGGGGGGGACAGAGGCCTACGAGCAGTACTTC. This codes for CASSSKGGTEAYEQYF.